This T cell receptor (beta chain) was sequenced during a study of T cells in Graves' hyperthyroidism and ophthalmopathy. Study-level background: At initial diagnosis, before any treatment had begun, peripheral blood was obtained.

There are 13 residues in the CDR3. Trimming shortened V by 0 bases and J by 8 bases, and 10 bases separated the two germline ends. The germline V gene has CDR1 DFQATT and CDR2 SNEGSKA (reference sequence). Authors of the study amplified TCR beta CDR3 regions from RNA transcripts. HTBI primers drove first-round RT-PCR of the TCR CDR3. TCRdb ran MiXCR on the multiplex PCR reads and lists one entry per CDR3 protein. The sample lists some 490,000 distinct CDR3 sequences; about 20% were seen once. This clonotype was seen a few times. In making diagnoses, clinical symptoms, serum thyroxine and TRAb, thyroid ultrasound and orbital computed tomography were all used. It was 10 ml of fresh peripheral blood that supplied the PBMCs.

The chain couples TRBV20-1 to TRBJ1-4; D might be TRBD1 (5 bases). The source of this sequence is a woman aged 70-85 years with Graves' ophthalmopathy. Specimen: blood. The CDR3 nucleotides are TGCAGTGCTAGAGAAACCCAGGGAGAAAAACTGTTTTTT. It translates to CSARETQGEKLFF.